Each of the 4 T cell receptor beta chains below was sequenced from the same sample in a study of radiotherapy plus CTLA-4 blockade in lung cancer. Libraries were prepared by immunoSEQ multiplex PCR; TCRdb keeps only in-frame clonotypes and omits some of them. The table lists 30,000 to 35,000 clones, over 75% of them singletons. This specimen was peripheral blood, taken from a patient treated with radiotherapy plus ipilimumab. The receptors shown here come from a human donor with non-small cell lung cancer that progressed on radiotherapy plus ipilimumab.

The DNA for the CDR3 is TGTGCCAGCAGCCCAGCCTTAGGAGGGTACGAGCAGTACTTC. Its protein product is CASSPALGGYEQYF. The V and J genes are TRBV7-6 and TRBJ2-7; TRBD2 might be the D (6 bases). V was cut by 5 bases and J by 4 bases, with 15 bases left in between. CDR3 length equals 14 residues. Germline-derived CDR1 and CDR2 are SGHVS and FNYEAQ.

This chain uses TRBV27 with TRBJ1-2; D not resolved. This CDR3 spans 15 amino acids. CDR1 is MNHEY and CDR2 is SMNVEV in the germline V gene (reference sequence). V lost 3 bases and J 1 base, leaving 12 bases between the germline ends. The DNA of the CDR3 is TGTGCCAGCAGTTTGTCGGTCTCTTTTAACTATGGCTACACCTTC. Amino acids: CASSLSVSFNYGYTF.

V is TRBV6-6 and J is TRBJ2-1, with D possibly matching TRBD2 (7 bases). The V gene's germline CDR1 is MNHNY and CDR2 SVGAGI (reference sequence). V shed 0 bases and J shed 9 bases, with 15 bases lying between them. The CDR3 is 15 residues long. CDR3 loop: CASSYSISGGREQFF. CDR3 DNA: TGTGCCAGCAGTTACTCGATCTCCGGGGGGCGTGAGCAGTTCTTC.

V and J are TRBV11-2 and TRBJ2-1; 11 bases agree with TRBD2. The trim removed 3 bases at V and 6 bases at J, leaving 7 bases unmatched. CDR3 length equals 16 residues. Germline assignment: CDR1 SGHAT and CDR2 FQNNGV. Written as DNA, the CDR3 is TGTGCCAGCAGCTTGGCCGGGACTAGCGGCTCCAATGAGCAGTTCTTC. Protein: CASSLAGTSGSNEQFF.